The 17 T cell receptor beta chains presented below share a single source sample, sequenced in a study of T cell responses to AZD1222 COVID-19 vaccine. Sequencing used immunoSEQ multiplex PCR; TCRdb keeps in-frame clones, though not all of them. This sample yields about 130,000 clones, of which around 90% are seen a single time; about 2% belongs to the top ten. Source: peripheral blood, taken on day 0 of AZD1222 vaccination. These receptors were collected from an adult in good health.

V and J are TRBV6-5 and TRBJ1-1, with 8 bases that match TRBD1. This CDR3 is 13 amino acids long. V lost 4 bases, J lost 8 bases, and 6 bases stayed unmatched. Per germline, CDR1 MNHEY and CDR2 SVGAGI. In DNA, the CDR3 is TGTGCCAGCAGTTTAATCGGACAGGGAGAAGCTTTCTTT. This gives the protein CASSLIGQGEAFF.

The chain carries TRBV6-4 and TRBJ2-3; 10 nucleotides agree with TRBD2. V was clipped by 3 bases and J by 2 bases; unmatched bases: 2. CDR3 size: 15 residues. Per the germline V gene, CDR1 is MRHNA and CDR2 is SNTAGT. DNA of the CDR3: TGTGCCAGCAGTGAAGGGACTAGCGACACAGATACGCAGTATTTT. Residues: CASSEGTSDTDTQYF.

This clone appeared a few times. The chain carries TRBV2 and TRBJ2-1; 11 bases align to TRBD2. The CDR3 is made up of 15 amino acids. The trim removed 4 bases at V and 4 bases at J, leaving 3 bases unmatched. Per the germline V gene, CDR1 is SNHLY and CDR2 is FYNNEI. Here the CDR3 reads CASSVPSGGYNEQFF. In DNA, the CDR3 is TGTGCCAGCAGTGTCCCTAGCGGGGGGTACAATGAGCAGTTCTTC.

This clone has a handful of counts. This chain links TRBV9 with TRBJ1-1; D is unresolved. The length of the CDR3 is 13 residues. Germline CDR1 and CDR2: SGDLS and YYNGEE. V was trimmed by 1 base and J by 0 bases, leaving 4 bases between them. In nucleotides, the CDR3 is TGTGCCAGCAGCGTAAAACTGAACACTGAAGCTTTCTTT. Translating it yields CASSVKLNTEAFF.

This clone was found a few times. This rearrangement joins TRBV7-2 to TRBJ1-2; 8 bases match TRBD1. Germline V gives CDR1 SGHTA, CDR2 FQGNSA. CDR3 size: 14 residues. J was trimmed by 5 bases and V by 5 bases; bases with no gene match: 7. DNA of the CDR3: TGTGCCAGCAGCGGGGACAGGATGGGGTATGGCTACACCTTC. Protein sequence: CASSGDRMGYGYTF.

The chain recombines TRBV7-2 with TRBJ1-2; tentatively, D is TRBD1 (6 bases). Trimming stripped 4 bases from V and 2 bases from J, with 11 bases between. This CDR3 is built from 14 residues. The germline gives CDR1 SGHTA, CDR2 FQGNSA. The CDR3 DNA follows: TGTGCCAGCAGCTCCAAAACAGGGAACTATGGCTACACCTTC. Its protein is CASSSKTGNYGYTF.

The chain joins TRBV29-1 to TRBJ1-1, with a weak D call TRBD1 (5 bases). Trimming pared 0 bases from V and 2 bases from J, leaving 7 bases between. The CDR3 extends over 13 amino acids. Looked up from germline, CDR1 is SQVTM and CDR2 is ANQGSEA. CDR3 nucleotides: TGCAGCGTTGAAGAGGACATTAACACTGAAGCTTTCTTT. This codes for CSVEEDINTEAFF.

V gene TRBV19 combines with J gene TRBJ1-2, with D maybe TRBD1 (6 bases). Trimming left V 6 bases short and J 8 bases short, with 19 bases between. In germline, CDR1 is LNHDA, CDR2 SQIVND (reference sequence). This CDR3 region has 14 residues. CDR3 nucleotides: TGTGCCAGTAGAAGTCAGGGGCCCTCCTCGGGCTACACCTTC. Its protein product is CASRSQGPSSGYTF.

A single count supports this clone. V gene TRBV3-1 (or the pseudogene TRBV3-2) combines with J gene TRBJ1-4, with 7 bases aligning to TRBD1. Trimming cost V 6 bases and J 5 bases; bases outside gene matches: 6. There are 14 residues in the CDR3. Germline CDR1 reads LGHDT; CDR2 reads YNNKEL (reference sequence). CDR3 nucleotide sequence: TGTGCCAGCAGTTACAGGGGATCGAATGAAAAACTGTTTTTT. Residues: CASSYRGSNEKLFF.

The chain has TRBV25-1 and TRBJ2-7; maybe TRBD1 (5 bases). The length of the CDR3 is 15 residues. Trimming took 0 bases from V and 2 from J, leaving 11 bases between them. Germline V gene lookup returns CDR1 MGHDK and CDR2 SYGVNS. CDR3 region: CASSEYGGRAYEQYF. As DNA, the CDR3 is TGTGCCAGCAGTGAATACGGCGGCAGGGCCTACGAGCAGTACTTC.

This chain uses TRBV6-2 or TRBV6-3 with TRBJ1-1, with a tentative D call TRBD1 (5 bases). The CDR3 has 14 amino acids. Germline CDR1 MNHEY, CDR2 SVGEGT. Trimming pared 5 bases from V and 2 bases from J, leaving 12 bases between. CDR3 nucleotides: TGTGCCAGCAGTCCCCTTGGGGGAAACACTGAAGCTTTCTTT. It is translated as CASSPLGGNTEAFF.

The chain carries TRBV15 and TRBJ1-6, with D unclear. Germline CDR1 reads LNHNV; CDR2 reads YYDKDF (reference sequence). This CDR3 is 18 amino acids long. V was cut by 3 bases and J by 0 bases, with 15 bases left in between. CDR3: CATSSPSRKDSYNSPLHF. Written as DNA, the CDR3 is TGTGCCACCAGCAGCCCGAGTAGGAAAGACTCCTATAATTCACCCCTCCACTTT.

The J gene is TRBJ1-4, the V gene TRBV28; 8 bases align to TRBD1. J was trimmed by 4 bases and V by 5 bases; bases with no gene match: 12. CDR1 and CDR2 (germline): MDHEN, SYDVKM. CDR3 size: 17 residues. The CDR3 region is CASSTLEQGGNNEKLFF. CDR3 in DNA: TGTGCCAGCAGTACACTTGAACAGGGGGGGAATAATGAAAAACTGTTTTTT.

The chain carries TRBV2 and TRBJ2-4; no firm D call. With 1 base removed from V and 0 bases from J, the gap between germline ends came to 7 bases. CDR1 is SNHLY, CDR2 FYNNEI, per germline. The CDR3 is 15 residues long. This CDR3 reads CASSEEALAKNIQYF. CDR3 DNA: TGTGCCAGCAGTGAAGAAGCTTTAGCCAAAAACATTCAGTACTTC.

CDR3 DNA sequence: TGTGCCAGCAGTGACGGAGGGGCTGGTAACACTGAAGCTTTCTTT. Translation gives CASSDGGAGNTEAFF. J is TRBJ1-1 and V is TRBV6-4; TRBD1 might be the D (5 bases). The ends were cut back, 2 bases at V and 2 bases at J, with 12 bases in the middle. CDR3 size: 15 residues. Germline V gives CDR1 MRHNA, CDR2 SNTAGT.

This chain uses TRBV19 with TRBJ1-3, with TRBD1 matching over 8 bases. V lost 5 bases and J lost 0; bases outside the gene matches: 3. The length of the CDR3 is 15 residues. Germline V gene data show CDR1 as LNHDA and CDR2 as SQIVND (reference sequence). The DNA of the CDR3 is TGTGCCAGTAGTTCTACAGGGGGCTCTGGAAACACCATATATTTT. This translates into CASSSTGGSGNTIYF.

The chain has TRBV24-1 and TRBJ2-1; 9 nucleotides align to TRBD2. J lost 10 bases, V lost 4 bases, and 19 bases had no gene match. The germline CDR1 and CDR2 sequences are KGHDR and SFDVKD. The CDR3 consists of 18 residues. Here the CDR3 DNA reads TGTGCCACCAGTGAGACTCCTTGGAGCGGGGGGCCATCGGGGGAGCAGTTCTTC. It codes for CATSETPWSGGPSGEQFF.